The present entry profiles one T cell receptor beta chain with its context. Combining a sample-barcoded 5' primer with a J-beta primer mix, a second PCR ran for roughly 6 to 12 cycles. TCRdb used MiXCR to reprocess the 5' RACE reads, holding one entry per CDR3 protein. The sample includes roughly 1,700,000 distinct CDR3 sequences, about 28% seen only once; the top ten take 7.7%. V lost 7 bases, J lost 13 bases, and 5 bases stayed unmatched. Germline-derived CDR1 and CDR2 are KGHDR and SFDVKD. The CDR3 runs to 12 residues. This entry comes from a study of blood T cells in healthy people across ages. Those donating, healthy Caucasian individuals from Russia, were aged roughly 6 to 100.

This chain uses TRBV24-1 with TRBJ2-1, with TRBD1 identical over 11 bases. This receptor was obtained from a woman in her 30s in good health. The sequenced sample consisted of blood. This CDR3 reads CATRGRTGGQFF. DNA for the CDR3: TGTGCCACCAGAGGCCGGACAGGGGGCCAGTTCTTC.